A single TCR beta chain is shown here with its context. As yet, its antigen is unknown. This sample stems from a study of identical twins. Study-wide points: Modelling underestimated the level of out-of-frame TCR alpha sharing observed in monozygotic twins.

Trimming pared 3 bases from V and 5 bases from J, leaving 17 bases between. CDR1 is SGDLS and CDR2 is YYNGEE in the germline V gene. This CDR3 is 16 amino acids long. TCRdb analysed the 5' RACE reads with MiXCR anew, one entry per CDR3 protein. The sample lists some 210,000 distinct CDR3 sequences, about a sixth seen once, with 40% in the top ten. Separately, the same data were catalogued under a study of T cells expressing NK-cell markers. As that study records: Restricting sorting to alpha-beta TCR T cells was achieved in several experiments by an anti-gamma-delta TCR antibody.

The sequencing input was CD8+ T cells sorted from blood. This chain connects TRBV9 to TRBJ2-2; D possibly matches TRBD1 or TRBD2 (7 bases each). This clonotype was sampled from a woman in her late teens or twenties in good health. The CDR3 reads CASSGRGRGHTGELFF. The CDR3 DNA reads TGTGCCAGCAGCGGCCGAGGGAGGGGGCATACCGGGGAGCTGTTTTTT.